This TCR beta chain is from a study of T cell responses to AZD1222 COVID-19 vaccine. Notes on the study in general: Vaccine-associated CD4 TCRs spanned spike, dominant at 160-218 and 743-854. Of the AZD1222 recipients, only six were seropositive at baseline. Clonal diversity was possibly underestimated, and white British individuals and females predominated among donors.

As for this clone: The antigen is not known.

TCRdb's copy holds only in-frame clones and misses some; the assay was immunoSEQ multiplex PCR. The sample carries nearly 90,000 clones, 89% recorded once. Second-dose groups at about 4 or about 12 weeks were pooled. This CDR3 has 15 residues. After removal of 5 bases from V and 0 bases from J, the junction contained 5 bases not matched to a gene. Germline V gives CDR1 SGHVS, CDR2 FQNEAQ. This chain connects TRBV7-8 to TRBJ1-2; TRBD1 aligns across 8 bases. The receptor's source is an adult who received the AZD1222 COVID-19 vaccine. The sample here was peripheral blood, taken 28 days after the second AZD1222 dose. DNA for the CDR3: TGTGCCAGCAGCCCGAGACAGGGGCCTAACTATGGCTACACCTTC. This translates into CASSPRQGPNYGYTF.